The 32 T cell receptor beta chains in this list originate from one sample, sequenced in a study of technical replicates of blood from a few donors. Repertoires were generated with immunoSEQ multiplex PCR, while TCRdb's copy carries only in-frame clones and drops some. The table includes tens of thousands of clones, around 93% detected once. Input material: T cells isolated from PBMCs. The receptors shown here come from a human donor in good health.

The CDR3 reads CASRPTQTGGRDTEAFF. The CDR3 coding sequence is TGCGCCAGCAGACCCACCCAGACAGGGGGTAGGGACACTGAAGCTTTCTTT. The chain combines TRBV5-1 with TRBJ1-1; TRBD1 matches at 9 bases. Trimming took 5 bases from V and 3 from J; bases not matched to a gene: 14. Germline V gene lookup returns CDR1 SGHRS and CDR2 YFSETQ. This CDR3 has 17 amino acids.

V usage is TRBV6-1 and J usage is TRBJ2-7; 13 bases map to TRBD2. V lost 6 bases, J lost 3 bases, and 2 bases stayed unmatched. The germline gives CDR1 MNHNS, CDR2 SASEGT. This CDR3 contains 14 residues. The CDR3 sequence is CASSRTSGSYEQYF. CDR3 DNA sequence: TGTGCCAGCAGCAGGACTAGCGGGAGCTACGAGCAGTACTTC.

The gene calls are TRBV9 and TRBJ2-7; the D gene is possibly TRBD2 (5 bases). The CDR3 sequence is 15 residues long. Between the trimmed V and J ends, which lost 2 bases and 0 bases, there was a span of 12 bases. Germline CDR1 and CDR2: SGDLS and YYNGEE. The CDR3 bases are TGTGCCAGCAGCGTCGGCGGGCAGAGCTCCTACGAGCAGTACTTC. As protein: CASSVGGQSSYEQYF.

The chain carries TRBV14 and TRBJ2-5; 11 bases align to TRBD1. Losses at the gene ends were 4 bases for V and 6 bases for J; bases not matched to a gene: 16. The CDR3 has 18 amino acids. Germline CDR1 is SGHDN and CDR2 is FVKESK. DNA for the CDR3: TGTGCCAGCAGCCGGACAGGGGGCGCGAGGTTTGGGGAGAAGACCCAGTACTTC. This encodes CASSRTGGARFGEKTQYF.

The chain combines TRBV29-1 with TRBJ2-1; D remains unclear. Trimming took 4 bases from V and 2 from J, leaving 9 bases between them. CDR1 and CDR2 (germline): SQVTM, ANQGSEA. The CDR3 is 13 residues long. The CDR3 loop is CSVVIATYNEQFF. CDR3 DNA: TGCAGCGTTGTAATAGCTACCTACAATGAGCAGTTCTTC.

The CDR3 spells CACPQGANYGYTF. The CDR3, as DNA: TGTGCCTGCCCACAGGGGGCAAACTATGGCTACACCTTC. The chain has TRBV30 and TRBJ1-2; 9 nucleotides align to TRBD1. CDR1 is GTSNPN, CDR2 SVGIG, per germline (reference sequence). The CDR3 is 13 residues long. Unmatched junction bases numbered 4, after V lost 6 bases and J lost 2 bases.

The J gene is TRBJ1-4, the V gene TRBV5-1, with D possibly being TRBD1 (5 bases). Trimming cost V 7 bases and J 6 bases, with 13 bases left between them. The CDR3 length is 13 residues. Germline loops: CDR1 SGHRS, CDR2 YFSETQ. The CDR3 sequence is CASSRGVDEKLFF. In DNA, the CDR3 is TGCGCCAGCTCGCGGGGGGTCGATGAAAAACTGTTTTTT.

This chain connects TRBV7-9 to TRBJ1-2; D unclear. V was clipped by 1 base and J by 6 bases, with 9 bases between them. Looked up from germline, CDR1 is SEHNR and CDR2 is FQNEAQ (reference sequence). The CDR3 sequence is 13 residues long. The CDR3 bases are TGTGCCAGCAGCTTAGAGCCGGTGGATGGCTACACCTTC. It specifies CASSLEPVDGYTF.

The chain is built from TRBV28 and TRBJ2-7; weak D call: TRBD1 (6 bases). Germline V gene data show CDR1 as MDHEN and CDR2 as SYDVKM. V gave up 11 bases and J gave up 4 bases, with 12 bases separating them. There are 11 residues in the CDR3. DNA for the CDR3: TGTGCCGGGGGCAGGGCGTACGAGCAGTACTTC. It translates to CAGGRAYEQYF.

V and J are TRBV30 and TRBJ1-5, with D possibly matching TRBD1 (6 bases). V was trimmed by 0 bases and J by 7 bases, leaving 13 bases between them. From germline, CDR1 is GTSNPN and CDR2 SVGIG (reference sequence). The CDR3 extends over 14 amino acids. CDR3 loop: CAWSVTTGKQPQHF. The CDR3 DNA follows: TGTGCCTGGAGTGTAACAACAGGGAAGCAGCCCCAGCATTTT.

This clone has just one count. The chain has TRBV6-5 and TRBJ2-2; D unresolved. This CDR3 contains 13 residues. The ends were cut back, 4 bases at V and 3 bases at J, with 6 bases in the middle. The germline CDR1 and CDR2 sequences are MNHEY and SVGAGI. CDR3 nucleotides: TGTGCCAGCAGTTTTCGGTACACCGGGGAGCTGTTTTTT. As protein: CASSFRYTGELFF.

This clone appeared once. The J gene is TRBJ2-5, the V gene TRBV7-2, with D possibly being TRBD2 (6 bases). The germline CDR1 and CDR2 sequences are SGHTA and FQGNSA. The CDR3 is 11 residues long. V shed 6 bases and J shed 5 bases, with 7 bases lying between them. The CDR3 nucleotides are TGTGCCAGCAGGAGCGGGGAGACCCAGTACTTC. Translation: CASRSGETQYF.

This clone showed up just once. CDR3 sequence reads: CASSIEGVSQSYGYTF. The CDR3 nucleotides read TGTGCCAGTAGTATAGAAGGGGTCTCACAATCTTATGGCTACACCTTC. The V gene is TRBV19, the J gene TRBJ1-2, with TRBD1 as a possible D gene (5 bases). The V gene lost 0 bases and the J gene lost 5 bases, with 16 bases spanning the gap. Germline V gives CDR1 LNHDA, CDR2 SQIVND (reference sequence). The CDR3 runs to 16 residues.

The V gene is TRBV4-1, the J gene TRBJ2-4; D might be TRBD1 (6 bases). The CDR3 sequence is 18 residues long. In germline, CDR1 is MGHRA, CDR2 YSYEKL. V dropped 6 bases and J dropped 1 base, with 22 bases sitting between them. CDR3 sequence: CASRHGWLARGAKNIQYF. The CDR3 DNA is TGCGCCAGCAGACATGGATGGCTAGCAAGGGGGGCCAAAAACATTCAGTACTTC.

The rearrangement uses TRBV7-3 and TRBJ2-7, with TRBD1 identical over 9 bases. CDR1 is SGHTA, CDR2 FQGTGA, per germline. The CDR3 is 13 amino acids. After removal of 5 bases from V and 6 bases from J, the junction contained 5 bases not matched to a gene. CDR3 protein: CASSLDRGSEQYF. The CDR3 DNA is TGTGCCAGCAGCCTCGACAGGGGGAGCGAGCAGTACTTC.

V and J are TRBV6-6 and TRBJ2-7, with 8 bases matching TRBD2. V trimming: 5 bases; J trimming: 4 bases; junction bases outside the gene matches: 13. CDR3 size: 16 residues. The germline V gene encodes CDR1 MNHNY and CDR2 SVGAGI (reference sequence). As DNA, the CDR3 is TGTGCCAGCAGTGGGGGCTTAGCGGGAATGGGATACGAGCAGTACTTC. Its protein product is CASSGGLAGMGYEQYF.

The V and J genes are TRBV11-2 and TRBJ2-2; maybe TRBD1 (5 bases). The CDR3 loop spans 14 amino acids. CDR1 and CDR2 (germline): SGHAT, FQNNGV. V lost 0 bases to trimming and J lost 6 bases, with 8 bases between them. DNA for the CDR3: TGTGCCAGCAGCTTAGATAGGACATCCGGGGAGCTGTTTTTT. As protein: CASSLDRTSGELFF.

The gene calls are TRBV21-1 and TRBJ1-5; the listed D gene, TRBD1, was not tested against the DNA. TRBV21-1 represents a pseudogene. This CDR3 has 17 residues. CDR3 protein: CASSKAMGEYSNQPQHF. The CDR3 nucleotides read TGTGCCAGCAGCAAAGCCATGGGCGAATATAGCAATCAGCCCCAGCATTTT.

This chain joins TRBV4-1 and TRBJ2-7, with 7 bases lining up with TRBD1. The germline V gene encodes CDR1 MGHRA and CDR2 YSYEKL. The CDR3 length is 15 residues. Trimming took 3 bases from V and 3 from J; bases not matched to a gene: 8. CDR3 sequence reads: CASSQGPGQFYEQYF. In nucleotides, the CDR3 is TGCGCCAGCAGCCAGGGGCCGGGACAGTTCTACGAGCAGTACTTC.

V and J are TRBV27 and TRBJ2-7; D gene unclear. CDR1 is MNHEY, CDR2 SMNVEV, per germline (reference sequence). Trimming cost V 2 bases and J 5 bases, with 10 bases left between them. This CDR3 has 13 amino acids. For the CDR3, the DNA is TGTGCCAGCAGTTTACGTGTGGGCCACGAGCAGTACTTC. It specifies CASSLRVGHEQYF.

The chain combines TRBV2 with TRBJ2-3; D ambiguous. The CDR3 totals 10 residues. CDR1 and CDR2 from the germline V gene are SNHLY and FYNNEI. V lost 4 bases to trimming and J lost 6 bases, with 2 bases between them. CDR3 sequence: CASSADTQYF. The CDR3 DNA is TGTGCCAGCAGTGCTGATACGCAGTATTTT.

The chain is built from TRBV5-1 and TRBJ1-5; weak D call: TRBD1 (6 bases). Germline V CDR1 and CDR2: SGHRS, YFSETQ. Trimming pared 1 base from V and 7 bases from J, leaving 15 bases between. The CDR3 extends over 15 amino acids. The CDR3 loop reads CASSLMGGAQQPQHF. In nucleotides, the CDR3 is TGCGCCAGCAGCTTGATGGGGGGGGCGCAGCAGCCCCAGCATTTT.

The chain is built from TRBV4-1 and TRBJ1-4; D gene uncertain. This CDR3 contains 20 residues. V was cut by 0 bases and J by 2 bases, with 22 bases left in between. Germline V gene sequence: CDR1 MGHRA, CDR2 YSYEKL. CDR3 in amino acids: CASSQDSRGSRRSTNEKLFF. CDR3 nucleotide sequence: TGCGCCAGCAGCCAAGATTCACGTGGGAGCAGACGATCCACTAATGAAAAACTGTTTTTT.

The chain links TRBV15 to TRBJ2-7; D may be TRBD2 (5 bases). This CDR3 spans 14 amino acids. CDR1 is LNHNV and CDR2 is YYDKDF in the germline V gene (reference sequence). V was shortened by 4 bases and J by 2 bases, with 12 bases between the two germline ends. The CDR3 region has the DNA TGTGCCACCAGCAAGGACTCTGGTCCCTACGAGCAGTACTTC. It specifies CATSKDSGPYEQYF.

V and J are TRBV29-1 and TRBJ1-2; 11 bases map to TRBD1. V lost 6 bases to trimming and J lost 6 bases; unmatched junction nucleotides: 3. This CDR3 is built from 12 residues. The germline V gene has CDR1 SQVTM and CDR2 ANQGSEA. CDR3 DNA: TGCAGCGTGCGGGGACAGGGGGATGGCTACACCTTC. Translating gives CSVRGQGDGYTF.

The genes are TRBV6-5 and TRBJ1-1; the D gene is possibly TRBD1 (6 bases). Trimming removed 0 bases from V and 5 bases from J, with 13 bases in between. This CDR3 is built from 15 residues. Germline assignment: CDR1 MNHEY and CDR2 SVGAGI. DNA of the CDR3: TGTGCCAGCAGTTACTCGTGGGGTACAGGGACTGAAGCTTTCTTT. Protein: CASSYSWGTGTEAFF.

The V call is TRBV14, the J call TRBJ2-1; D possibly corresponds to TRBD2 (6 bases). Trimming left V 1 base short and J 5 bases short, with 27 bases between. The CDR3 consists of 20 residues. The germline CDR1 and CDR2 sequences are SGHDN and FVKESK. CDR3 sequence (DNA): TGTGCCAGCAGCCAAGGGACCGAGATCCGGAGGGACTTCATCCACAATGAGCAGTTCTTC. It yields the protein CASSQGTEIRRDFIHNEQFF.

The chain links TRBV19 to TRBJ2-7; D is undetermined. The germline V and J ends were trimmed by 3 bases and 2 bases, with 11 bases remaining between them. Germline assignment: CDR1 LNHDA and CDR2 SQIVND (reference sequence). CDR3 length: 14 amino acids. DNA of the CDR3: TGTGCCAGTAGTATCGCGGTGGCAACCTACGAGCAGTACTTC. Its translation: CASSIAVATYEQYF.

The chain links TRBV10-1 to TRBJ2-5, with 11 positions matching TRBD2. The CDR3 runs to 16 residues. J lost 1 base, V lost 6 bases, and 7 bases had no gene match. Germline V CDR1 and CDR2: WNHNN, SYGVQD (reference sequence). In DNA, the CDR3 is TGCGCCAGCAGCCACACTAGCGGGGGTATCCAAGAGACCCAGTACTTC. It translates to CASSHTSGGIQETQYF.

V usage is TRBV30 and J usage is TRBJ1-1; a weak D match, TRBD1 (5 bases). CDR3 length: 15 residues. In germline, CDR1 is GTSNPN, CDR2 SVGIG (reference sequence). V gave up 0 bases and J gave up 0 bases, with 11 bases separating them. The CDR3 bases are TGTGCCTGGAGTGTGGGGCAGTTCATGAACACTGAAGCTTTCTTT. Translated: CAWSVGQFMNTEAFF.

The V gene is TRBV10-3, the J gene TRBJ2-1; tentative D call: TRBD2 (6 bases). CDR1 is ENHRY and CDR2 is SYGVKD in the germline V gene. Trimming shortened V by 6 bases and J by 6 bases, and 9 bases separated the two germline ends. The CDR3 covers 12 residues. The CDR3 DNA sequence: TGTGCCATCAGGGGGACTGGCAATGAGCAGTTCTTC. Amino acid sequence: CAIRGTGNEQFF.

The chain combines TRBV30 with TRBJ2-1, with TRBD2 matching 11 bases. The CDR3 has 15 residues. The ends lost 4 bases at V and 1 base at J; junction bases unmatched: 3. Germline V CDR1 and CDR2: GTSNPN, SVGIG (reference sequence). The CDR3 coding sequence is TGTGCCTGGATAGCGGGGGGGAGGTCCTACAATGAGCAGTTCTTC. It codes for CAWIAGGRSYNEQFF.